A selection of T cell receptor beta chains follows, all from one sample in a study of Graves' ophthalmopathy and Graves' hyperthyroidism. TCRdb reprocessed the multiplex PCR reads with MiXCR, giving one entry per CDR3 protein. Counted here are roughly 1.1 million distinct CDR3 sequences, about 40% occurring once; the ten biggest clones make up over 8.5%. The sample comprised peripheral blood or thyroid tissue (not recorded which). The receptors come from an adult man with Graves' hyperthyroidism. The CDR3 runs from the conserved cysteine through the conserved F or W. D genes are given only for firm matches. Size values are once, few and many counts, or a class for expanded clones, and some rows have none.

j_gene,d_gene,abundance,v_gene,CDR3nt,CDR3aa
TRBJ1-2,NA,NA,TRBV2,TGTGCCAGCAGTGAGTCAGCGGGACCCAATGGCTACACCTTC,CASSESAGPNGYTF
TRBJ1-1,NA,few,TRBV5-5,TGTGCCAGCAGCGTGGGGAGGAATTCAGGCACTGAAGCTTTCTTT,CASSVGRNSGTEAFF
TRBJ1-2,TRBD1,few,TRBV10-3,TGTGCCATCAGTGACCCGGACAGGGGGCAGGGTGGCTACACCTTC,CAISDPDRGQGGYTF
TRBJ1-1,TRBD1,NA,TRBV7-2,TGTGCCAGCAGCTCCCCGACAGGGGGCGCAGAAAACACTGAAGCTTTCTTT,CASSSPTGGAENTEAFF
TRBJ1-3,NA,NA,TRBV7-9,TGTGCCAGCAGCACGAGTTTCTCTGGAAACACCATATATTTT,CASSTSFSGNTIYF
TRBJ2-5,NA,few,TRBV7-9,TGTGCCAGCAGCTTAGGTTTAGGGGAGTCGGAGACCCAGTACTTC,CASSLGLGESETQYF
TRBJ2-5,TRBD2,few,TRBV4-3,TGCGCCAGCAGCCAATGGGGGGGGATGGAAGAGACCCAGTACTTC,CASSQWGGMEETQYF
TRBJ2-5,NA,NA,TRBV6-6,TGTGCCAGCAGTGATGGTGCCGGGACTTTAAAGACCCAGTACTTC,CASSDGAGTLKTQYF
TRBJ2-7,NA,many,TRBV19,TGTGCCAGTAGTATCCTCAAGGGAAGCTACGAGCAGTACTTC,CASSILKGSYEQYF
TRBJ2-5,NA,NA,TRBV19,TGTGCCAGTAGTTCGAGCAGCGGGTTGGAGACCCAGTACTTC,CASSSSSGLETQYF
TRBJ2-5,NA,once,TRBV20-1,TGCAGTGCTGCGCGGACACGAGGAGAGACCCAGTACTTC,CSAARTRGETQYF
TRBJ2-5,TRBD1,once,TRBV24-1,TGTGCCACCAGTGTTGGGACAGGGGTTGCCGAAGAGACCCAGTACTTC,CATSVGTGVAEETQYF
TRBJ1-2,TRBD1,NA,TRBV5-4,TGTGCCATTTCGTCGGGACAGGGGTATGGCTACACCTTC,CAISSGQGYGYTF
TRBJ2-7,TRBD1,NA,TRBV20-1,TGCAGTGCCAGCGCCTGGGACAGCTCCTACGAGCAGTACTTC,CSASAWDSSYEQYF
TRBJ1-5,TRBD1,NA,TRBV13,TGTGCCAGCAGCCTACAGGGGGTGAGTCAGCCCCAGCATTTT,CASSLQGVSQPQHF
TRBJ1-4,NA,many,TRBV14,TGTGCCAGCAGCCAAGATGCGGCAAATAATGAAAAACTGTTTTTT,CASSQDAANNEKLFF
TRBJ1-6,TRBD1,NA,TRBV10-2,TGCGCCAGCAGCTTCGCCGGGACAGGGGGCCTTAATTCACCCCTCCACTTT,CASSFAGTGGLNSPLHF
TRBJ1-1,TRBD1,few,TRBV29-1,TGCAGCGTGGAAGGGACAGTCGGCACTGAAGCTTTCTTT,CSVEGTVGTEAFF
TRBJ1-2,NA,few,TRBV7-2,TGTGCCAGCAGCTTGGGCTGGGTGAGAGATGGCTACACCTTC,CASSLGWVRDGYTF
TRBJ2-5,NA,many,TRBV20-1,TGCAGTGCTGTCGGGATCCTGGAGACCCAGTACTTC,CSAVGILETQYF
TRBJ1-2,TRBD1,NA,TRBV15,TGTGCCACCAGCTCGGGAGAAGGGGGCGTGGGCTACACCTTC,CATSSGEGGVGYTF
TRBJ1-5,NA,few,TRBV20-1,TGCAGTGCTAGAGATCGTAGGGGCAGAAACAATCAGCCCCAGCATTTT,CSARDRRGRNNQPQHF
TRBJ1-3,NA,few,TRBV29-1,TGCAGCGTAGGGGGGGGTAGCTCTGGAAACACCATATATTTT,CSVGGGSSGNTIYF
TRBJ2-6,NA,NA,TRBV29-1,TGCAGCGTTGAGTCGTCGGACCGATGGGAAGCTTTC,CSVESSDRWEAF
TRBJ1-5,NA,many,TRBV19,TGTGCCCAGGCGCCGGGGAGTCAGCCCCAGCATTTT,CAQAPGSQPQHF
TRBJ1-5,NA,NA,TRBV7-8,TGTGCCAGCAGGTCGCGGACGGGGAGCAATCAGCCCCAGCATTTT,CASRSRTGSNQPQHF
TRBJ1-5,NA,many,TRBV20-1,TGCAGTGCTGTAACACAGGGATGGAGCTCTCAGCCCCAGCATTTT,CSAVTQGWSSQPQHF
TRBJ1-4,NA,many,TRBV5-1,TGCGCCAGCAGCTTGAAGTCAACTAATGAAAAACTGTTTTTT,CASSLKSTNEKLFF
TRBJ2-1,NA,NA,TRBV7-3,TGTGCCAGCAGCTTGGCCCAGGGTGAGCAGTTCTTC,CASSLAQGEQFF
TRBJ2-5,NA,many,TRBV15,TGTGCCACCAGCAGAGACCTGGCGGGGGCTGGAGAGACCCAGTACTTC,CATSRDLAGAGETQYF
TRBJ1-2,NA,many,TRBV9,TGTGCCAGCAGCTCGAGGACATCTCGCTATGGCTACACCTTC,CASSSRTSRYGYTF
TRBJ2-7,TRBD2,few,TRBV20-1,TGCAGTGCTAGTTTGAGACTAGCGGGAGGGCCGCACGAGCAGTACTTC,CSASLRLAGGPHEQYF
TRBJ1-2,NA,few,TRBV7-9,TGTGCCAGCAGTTTCTGGCCACAACCTCATGGCTACACCTTC,CASSFWPQPHGYTF
TRBJ2-2,NA,few,TRBV4-3,TGCGCCAGCAGCCAAGACAGGGCTCATCCCACCGGGGAGCTGTTTTTT,CASSQDRAHPTGELFF
TRBJ2-5,NA,many,TRBV29-1,TGCAGCGCCGACACACTCCAAGAGACCCAGTACTTC,CSADTLQETQYF
TRBJ1-6,TRBD1,few,TRBV5-6,TGTGCCAGCAGCCATAGGACAGGGCGATCCCCCTATAATTCACCCCTCCACTTT,CASSHRTGRSPYNSPLHF
TRBJ2-7,TRBD1,many,TRBV7-7,TGTGCCAGCAGCCCGACGGGGACAGGGATGGGGGAGCAGTACTTC,CASSPTGTGMGEQYF
TRBJ2-7,TRBD1,many,TRBV20-1,TGCAGTGCCCCGGGACAGGGCAACTACGAGCAGTACTTC,CSAPGQGNYEQYF
TRBJ1-1,NA,NA,TRBV7-9,TGTGCCAGCAGCTTATGGCGGGGCACTACTGGGACTGAAGCTTTCTTT,CASSLWRGTTGTEAFF
TRBJ2-2,NA,NA,TRBV12-3/TRBV12-4,TGTGCCAGCAGTTTAGCGGGAGCATTCGGGGAGCTGTTTTTT,CASSLAGAFGELFF
TRBJ2-2,TRBD1,NA,TRBV25-1,TGTGCCAGCACTGCTGGGACAGGGATGATTCTACGGGAGCTGTTTTTT,CASTAGTGMILRELFF
TRBJ2-7,NA,many,TRBV10-3,TGTGCCATCAGATCTCCCCGGGACGGATCCTACGAGCAGTACTTC,CAIRSPRDGSYEQYF
TRBJ2-5,TRBD1,many,TRBV10-2,TGCGCCAGCAGTGGATACACAGGGGGGAAAGAGACCCAGTACTTC,CASSGYTGGKETQYF
TRBJ2-7,NA,NA,TRBV5-1,TGCGCCAGCAGCGACAACACTGCTGGCCACGAACAGTACTTC,CASSDNTAGHEQYF
TRBJ2-7,NA,NA,TRBV5-1,TGCGCCAGCAGCTTGGCTGGGGAGTGGGGCGAGCAGTACTTC,CASSLAGEWGEQYF
TRBJ2-5,NA,NA,TRBV2,TGTGCCAGCAGTAAGTTTAATCTGCAAGAGACCCAGTACTTC,CASSKFNLQETQYF
TRBJ2-7,NA,many,TRBV20-1,TGCAGTGCCAAGGGGGGGGGGCCGAGGTCCTACGAGCAGTACTTC,CSAKGGGPRSYEQYF
TRBJ1-5,NA,NA,TRBV25-1,TGTGCCAGCAGTGGAACACGCAATCAGCCCCAGCATTTT,CASSGTRNQPQHF
TRBJ2-2,NA,many,TRBV10-3,TGTGCCATCAGTGTACGCCGGGACGGCGACACCGGGGAGCTGTTTTTT,CAISVRRDGDTGELFF
TRBJ1-2,NA,many,TRBV7-9,TGTGCCATCGACCGGGACAAAGGTGGCTACACCTTC,CAIDRDKGGYTF
TRBJ1-5,NA,NA,TRBV29-1,TGCAGCGTAACGGATGGGAACAATCAGCCCCAGCATTTT,CSVTDGNNQPQHF
TRBJ2-5,NA,NA,TRBV12-3/TRBV12-4,TGTGTCAGCAACAAACTGAACAGTGGTGAGACCCAGTGCTTC,CVSNKLNSGETQCF
TRBJ1-2,NA,once,TRBV5-1,TGCGCCAGCAGCATAAGGGATTACGGATATGGCTACACCTTC,CASSIRDYGYGYTF
TRBJ2-5,NA,many,TRBV20-1,TGCAGTGCCGCCAGTACTAAGACCCAGTACTTC,CSAASTKTQYF
TRBJ2-5,TRBD2,many,TRBV19,TGTGCCAGTAACCTAGCGGGTAATCAAGAGACCCAGTACTTC,CASNLAGNQETQYF
TRBJ1-5,NA,many,TRBV20-1,TGCAGTGCTGATAAACAGGGAGGGAAGGCCCAGCATTTT,CSADKQGGKAQHF
TRBJ2-6,TRBD1,many,TRBV10-3,TGTGCCATCAGTGGTCAAGACCGGGACAGGAGACCTACTGGGGCCAACGTCCTGACTTTC,CAISGQDRDRRPTGANVLTF
TRBJ2-7,TRBD2,NA,TRBV7-8,TGTGCCAGCAGCTCCTTAGCGGGAGTGGGCTCCTACGAGCAGTACTTC,CASSSLAGVGSYEQYF
TRBJ2-7,TRBD2,few,TRBV2,TGTGCCAGCAGGCCCCTAGCGGGAGGCGAGCAGTACTTC,CASRPLAGGEQYF
TRBJ2-3,NA,few,TRBV9,TGTGCCAGCAGCCCACTTCCCCAGGGCACAGCCACAGATACGCAGTATTTT,CASSPLPQGTATDTQYF